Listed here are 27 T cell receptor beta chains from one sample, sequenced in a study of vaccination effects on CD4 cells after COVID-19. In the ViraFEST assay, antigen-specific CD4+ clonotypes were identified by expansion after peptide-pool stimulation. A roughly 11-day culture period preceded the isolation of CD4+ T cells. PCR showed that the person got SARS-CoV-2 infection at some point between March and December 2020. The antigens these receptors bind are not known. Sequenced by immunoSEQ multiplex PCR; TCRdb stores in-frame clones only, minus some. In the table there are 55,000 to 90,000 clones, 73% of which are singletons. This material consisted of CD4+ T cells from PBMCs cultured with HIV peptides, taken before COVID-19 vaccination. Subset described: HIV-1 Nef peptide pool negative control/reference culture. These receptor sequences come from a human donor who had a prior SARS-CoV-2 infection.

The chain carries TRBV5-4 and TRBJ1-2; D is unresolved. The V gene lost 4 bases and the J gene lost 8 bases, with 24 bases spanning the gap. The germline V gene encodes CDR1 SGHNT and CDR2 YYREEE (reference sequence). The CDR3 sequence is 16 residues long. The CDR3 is CASSITPGREVRGYTF. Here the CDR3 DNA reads TGTGCCAGCAGCATAACCCCAGGAAGGGAAGTGAGAGGCTACACCTTC.

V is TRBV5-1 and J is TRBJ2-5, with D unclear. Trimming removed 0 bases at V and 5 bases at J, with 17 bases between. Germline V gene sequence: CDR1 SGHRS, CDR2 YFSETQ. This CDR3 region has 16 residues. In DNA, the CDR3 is TGCGCCAGCAGCTTGGTGGGCGGTGCGGCAGGTGAGACCCAGTACTTC. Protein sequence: CASSLVGGAAGETQYF.

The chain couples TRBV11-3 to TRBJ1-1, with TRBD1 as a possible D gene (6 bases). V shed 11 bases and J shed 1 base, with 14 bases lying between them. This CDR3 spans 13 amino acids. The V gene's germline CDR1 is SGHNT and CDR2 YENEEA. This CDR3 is CAGTDRKNTEAFF. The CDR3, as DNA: TGTGCCGGGACGGACAGAAAGAACACTGAAGCTTTCTTT.

In DNA form, the CDR3 reads TGTGCCAGTATGCATAAGGCGGAATCCTACGAGCAGTACTTC. Translating it yields CASMHKAESYEQYF. This rearrangement joins TRBV19 to TRBJ2-7, with D uncertain. The CDR3 has 14 amino acids. V lost 7 bases and J lost 1, with 14 bases in between. Germline V gives CDR1 LNHDA, CDR2 SQIVND (reference sequence). The full variable domain, its missing parts supplied by reference TRBV19 and TRBJ2-7, is DGGITQSPKYLFRKEGQNVTLSCEQNLNHDAMYWYRQDPGQGLRLIYYSQIVNDFQKGDIAEGYSVSREKKESFPLTVTSAQKNPTAFYLCASMHKAESYEQYFGPGTRLTVT.

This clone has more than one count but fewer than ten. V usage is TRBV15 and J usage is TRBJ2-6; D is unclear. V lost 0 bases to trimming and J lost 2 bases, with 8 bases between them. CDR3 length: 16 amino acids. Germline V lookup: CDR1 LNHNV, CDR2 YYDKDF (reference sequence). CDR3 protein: CATSRDQGTGANVLTF. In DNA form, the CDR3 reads TGTGCCACCAGCAGAGATCAAGGGACTGGGGCCAACGTCCTGACTTTC.

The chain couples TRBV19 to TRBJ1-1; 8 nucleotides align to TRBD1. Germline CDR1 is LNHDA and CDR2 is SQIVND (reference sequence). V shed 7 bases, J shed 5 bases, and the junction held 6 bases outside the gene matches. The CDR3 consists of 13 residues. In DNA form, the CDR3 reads TGTGCCAGTAAGGGGACAGGTGGGACTGAAGCTTTCTTT. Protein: CASKGTGGTEAFF.

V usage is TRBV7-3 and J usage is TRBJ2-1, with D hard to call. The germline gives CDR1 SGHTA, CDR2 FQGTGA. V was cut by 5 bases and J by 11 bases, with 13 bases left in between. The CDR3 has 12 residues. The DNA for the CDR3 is TGTGCCAGCAGCCAAACTGAACTAAAGCAGTTCTTC. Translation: CASSQTELKQFF.

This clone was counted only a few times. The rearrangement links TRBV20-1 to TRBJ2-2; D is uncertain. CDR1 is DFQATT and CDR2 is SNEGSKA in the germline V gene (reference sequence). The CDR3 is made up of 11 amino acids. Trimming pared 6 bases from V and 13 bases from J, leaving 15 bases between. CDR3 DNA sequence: TGCAGTGCCCTCGGTCCCTGGGGGCTGTTTTTT. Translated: CSALGPWGLFF.

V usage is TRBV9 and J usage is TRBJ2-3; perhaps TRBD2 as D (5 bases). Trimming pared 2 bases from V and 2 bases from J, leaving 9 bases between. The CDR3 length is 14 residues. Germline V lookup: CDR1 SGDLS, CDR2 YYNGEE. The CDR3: CASSVEGITDTQYF. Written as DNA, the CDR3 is TGTGCCAGCAGCGTCGAGGGTATCACAGATACGCAGTATTTT.

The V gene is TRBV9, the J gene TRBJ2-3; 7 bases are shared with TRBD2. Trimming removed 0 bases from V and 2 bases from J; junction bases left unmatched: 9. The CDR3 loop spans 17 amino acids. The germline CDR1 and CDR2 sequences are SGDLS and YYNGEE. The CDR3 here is CASSVEWGGDYTDTQYF. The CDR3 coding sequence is TGTGCCAGCAGCGTAGAGTGGGGGGGGGACTACACAGATACGCAGTATTTT.

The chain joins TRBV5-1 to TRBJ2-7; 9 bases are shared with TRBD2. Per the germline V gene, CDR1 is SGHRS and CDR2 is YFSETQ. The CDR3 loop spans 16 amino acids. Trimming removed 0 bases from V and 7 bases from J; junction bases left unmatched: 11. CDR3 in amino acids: CASSLGALAGYNEQYF. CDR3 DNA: TGCGCCAGCAGCTTGGGAGCCCTAGCGGGATACAATGAGCAGTACTTC.

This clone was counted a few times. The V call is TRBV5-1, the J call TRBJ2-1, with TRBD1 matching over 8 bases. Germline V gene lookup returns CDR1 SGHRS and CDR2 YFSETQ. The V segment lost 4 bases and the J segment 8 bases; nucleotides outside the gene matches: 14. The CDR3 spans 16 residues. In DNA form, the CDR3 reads TGCGCCAGCAGCCCGAAGGGACAGGACACCTTCGATGAGCAGTTCTTC. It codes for CASSPKGQDTFDEQFF.

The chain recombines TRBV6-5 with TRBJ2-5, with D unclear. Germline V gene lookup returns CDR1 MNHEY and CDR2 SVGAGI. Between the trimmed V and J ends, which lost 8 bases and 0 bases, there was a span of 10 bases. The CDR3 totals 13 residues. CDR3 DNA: TGTGCCAGCCGATCCGTGAACCAAGAGACCCAGTACTTC. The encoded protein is CASRSVNQETQYF.

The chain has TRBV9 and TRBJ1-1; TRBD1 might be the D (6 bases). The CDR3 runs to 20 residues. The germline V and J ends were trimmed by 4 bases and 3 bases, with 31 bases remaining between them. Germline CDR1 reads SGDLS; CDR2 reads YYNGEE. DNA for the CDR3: TGTGCCAGCAGCACCCCCTCCTGGGGGGCGAACACACCTCAAGACACTGAAGCTTTCTTT. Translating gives CASSTPSWGANTPQDTEAFF.

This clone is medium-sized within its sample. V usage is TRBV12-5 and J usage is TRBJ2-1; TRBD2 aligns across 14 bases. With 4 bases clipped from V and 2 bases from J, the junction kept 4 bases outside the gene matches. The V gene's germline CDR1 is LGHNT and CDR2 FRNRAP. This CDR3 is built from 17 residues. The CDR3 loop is CASGSGLAGVAYNEQFF. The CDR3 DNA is TGTGCTAGTGGTTCGGGACTAGCGGGAGTGGCCTACAATGAGCAGTTCTTC.

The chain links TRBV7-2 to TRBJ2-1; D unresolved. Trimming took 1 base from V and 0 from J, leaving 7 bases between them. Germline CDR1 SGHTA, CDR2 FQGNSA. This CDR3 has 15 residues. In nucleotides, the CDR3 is TGTGCCAGCAGCTTAGAGGGCCGCTCCTACAATGAGCAGTTCTTC. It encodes CASSLEGRSYNEQFF.

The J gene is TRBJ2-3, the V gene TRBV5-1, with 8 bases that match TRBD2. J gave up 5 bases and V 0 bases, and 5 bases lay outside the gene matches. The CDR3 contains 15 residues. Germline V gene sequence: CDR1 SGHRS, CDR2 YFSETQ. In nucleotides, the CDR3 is TGCGCCAGCAGCTTGGTTAGCGGGGCGGGAGATACGCAGTATTTT. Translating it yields CASSLVSGAGDTQYF.

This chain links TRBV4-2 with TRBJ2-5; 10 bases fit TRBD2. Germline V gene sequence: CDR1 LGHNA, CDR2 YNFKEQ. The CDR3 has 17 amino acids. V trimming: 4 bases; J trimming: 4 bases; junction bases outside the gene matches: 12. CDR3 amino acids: CASSRGGAGGPGETQYF. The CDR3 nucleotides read TGTGCCAGCAGCCGGGGGGGAGCGGGAGGGCCCGGAGAGACCCAGTACTTC.

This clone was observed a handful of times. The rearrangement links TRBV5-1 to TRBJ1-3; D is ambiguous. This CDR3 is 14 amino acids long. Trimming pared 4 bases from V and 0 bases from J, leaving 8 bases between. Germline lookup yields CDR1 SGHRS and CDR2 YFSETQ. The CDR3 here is CASSPGRSGNTIYF. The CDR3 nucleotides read TGCGCCAGCAGCCCGGGCCGCTCTGGAAACACCATATATTTT. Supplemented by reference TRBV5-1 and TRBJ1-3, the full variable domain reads KAGVTQTPRYLIKTRGQQVTLSCSPISGHRSVSWYQQTPGQGLQFLFEYFSETQRNKGNFPGRFSGRQFSNSRSEMNVSTLELGDSALYLCASSPGRSGNTIYFGEGSWLTVV.

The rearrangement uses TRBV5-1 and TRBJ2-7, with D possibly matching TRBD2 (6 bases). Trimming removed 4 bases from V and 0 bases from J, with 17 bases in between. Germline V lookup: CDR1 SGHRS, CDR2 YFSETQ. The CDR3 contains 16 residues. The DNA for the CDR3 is TGCGCCAGCAGCCGGGTAACCGGGACTGGCTCCTACGAGCAGTACTTC. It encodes CASSRVTGTGSYEQYF. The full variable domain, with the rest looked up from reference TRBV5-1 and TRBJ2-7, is KAGVTQTPRYLIKTRGQQVTLSCSPISGHRSVSWYQQTPGQGLQFLFEYFSETQRNKGNFPGRFSGRQFSNSRSEMNVSTLELGDSALYLCASSRVTGTGSYEQYFGPGTRLTVT.

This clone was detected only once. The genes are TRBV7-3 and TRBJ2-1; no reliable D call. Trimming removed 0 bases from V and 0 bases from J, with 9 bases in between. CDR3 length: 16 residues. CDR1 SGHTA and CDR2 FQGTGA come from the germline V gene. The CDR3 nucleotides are TGTGCCAGCAGCTTAACGCGGTTAAGCTCCTACAATGAGCAGTTCTTC. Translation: CASSLTRLSSYNEQFF.

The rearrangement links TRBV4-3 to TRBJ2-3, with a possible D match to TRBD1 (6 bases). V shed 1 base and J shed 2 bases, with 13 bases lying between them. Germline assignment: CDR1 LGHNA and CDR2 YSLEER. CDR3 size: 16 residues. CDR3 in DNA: TGCGCCAGCAGCCAAGTCCCGGGACACAACACAGATACGCAGTATTTT. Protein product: CASSQVPGHNTDTQYF.

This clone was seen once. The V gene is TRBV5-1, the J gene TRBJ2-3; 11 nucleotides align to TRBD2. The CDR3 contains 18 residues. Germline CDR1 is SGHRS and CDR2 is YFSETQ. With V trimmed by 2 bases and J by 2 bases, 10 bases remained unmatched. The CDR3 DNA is TGCGCCAGCAGCTTTGGTAGCGGGGGGGCAAGCATCACAGATACGCAGTATTTT. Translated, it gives CASSFGSGGASITDTQYF. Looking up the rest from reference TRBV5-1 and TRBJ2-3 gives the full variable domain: KAGVTQTPRYLIKTRGQQVTLSCSPISGHRSVSWYQQTPGQGLQFLFEYFSETQRNKGNFPGRFSGRQFSNSRSEMNVSTLELGDSALYLCASSFGSGGASITDTQYFGPGTRLTVL.

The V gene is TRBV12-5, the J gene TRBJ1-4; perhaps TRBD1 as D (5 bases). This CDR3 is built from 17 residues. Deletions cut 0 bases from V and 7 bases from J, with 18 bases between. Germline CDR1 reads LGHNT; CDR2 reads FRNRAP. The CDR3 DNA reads TGTGCTAGTGGTTTGGTATTGTGGGGGGGGGTGATTGAAAAACTGTTTTTT. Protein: CASGLVLWGGVIEKLFF.

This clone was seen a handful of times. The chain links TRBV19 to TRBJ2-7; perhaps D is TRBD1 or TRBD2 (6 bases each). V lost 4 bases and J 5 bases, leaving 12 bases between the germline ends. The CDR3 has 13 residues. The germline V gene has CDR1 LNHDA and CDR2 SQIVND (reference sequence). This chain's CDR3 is CASSSLGGDEQYF. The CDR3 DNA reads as TGTGCCAGTAGTAGCCTCGGGGGCGACGAGCAGTACTTC.

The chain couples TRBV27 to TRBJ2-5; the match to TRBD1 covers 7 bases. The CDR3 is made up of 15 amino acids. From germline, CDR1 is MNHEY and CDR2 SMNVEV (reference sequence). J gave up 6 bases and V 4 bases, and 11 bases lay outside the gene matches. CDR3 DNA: TGTGCCAGCAGTTCAAGACAGGGTCAATGGAAGACCCAGTACTTC. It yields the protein CASSSRQGQWKTQYF.

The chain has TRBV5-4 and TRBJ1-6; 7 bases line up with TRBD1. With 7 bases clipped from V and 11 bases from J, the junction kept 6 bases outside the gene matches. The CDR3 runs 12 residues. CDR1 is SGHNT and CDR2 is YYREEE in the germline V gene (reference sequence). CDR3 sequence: CASGDSRAPLHF. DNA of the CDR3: TGTGCCAGCGGGGACAGCAGAGCACCCCTCCACTTT.